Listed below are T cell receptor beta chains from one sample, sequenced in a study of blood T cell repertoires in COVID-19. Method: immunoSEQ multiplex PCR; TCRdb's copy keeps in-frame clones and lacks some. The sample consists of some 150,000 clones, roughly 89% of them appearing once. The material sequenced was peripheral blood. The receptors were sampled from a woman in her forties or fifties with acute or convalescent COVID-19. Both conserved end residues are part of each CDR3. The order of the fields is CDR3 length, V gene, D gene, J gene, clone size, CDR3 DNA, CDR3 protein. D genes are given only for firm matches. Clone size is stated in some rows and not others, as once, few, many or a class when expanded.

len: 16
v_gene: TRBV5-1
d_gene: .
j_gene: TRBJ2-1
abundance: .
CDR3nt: TGCGCCAGCAGCTTGTTCGGACAAAACTCCTACAATGAGCAGTTCTTC
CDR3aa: CASSLFGQNSYNEQFF

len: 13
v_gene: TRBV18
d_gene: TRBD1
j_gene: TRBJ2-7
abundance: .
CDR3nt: TGTGCCAGCTCGTCTACAGGGGCCTACGAGCAGTACTTC
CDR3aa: CASSSTGAYEQYF

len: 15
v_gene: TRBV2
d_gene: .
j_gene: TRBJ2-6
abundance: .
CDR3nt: TGTGCCAGCAGTGAAGAGGGGTATGGGGCCAACGTCCTGACTTTC
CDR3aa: CASSEEGYGANVLTF

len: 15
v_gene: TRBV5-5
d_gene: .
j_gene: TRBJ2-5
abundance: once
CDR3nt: TGTGCCAGCAGCGTACAATGGACTACCCCAGAGACCCAGTACTTC
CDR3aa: CASSVQWTTPETQYF

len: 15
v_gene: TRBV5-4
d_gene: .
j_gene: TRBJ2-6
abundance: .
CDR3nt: TGTGCCAGCAGCACCTGGAGCTCTGGGGCCAACGTCCTGACTTTC
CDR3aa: CASSTWSSGANVLTF

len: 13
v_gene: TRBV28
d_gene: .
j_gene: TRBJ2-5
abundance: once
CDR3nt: TGTGCCAGCAGACCCTCGGCGGTAGAGACCCAGTACTTC
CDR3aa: CASRPSAVETQYF

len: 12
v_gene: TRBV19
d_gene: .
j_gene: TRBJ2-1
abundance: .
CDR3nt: TGTGCCAGTAAAGACTATGCCAATGAGCAGTTCTTC
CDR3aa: CASKDYANEQFF

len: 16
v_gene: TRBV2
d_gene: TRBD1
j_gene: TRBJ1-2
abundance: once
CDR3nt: TGTGCCAGCAGTGAACCCAAGGGACAGTTAGACTATGGCTACACCTTC
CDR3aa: CASSEPKGQLDYGYTF

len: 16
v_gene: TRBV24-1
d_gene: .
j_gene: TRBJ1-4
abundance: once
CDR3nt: TGTGCCACCAGTGATCCGGCCGCGGAAACTAATGAAAAACTGTTTTTT
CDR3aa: CATSDPAAETNEKLFF

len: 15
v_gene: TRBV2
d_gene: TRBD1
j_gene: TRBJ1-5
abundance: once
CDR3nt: TGTGCCAGCAGACCACCTACAGGGGCCGTTCAGCCCCAGCATTTT
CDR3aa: CASRPPTGAVQPQHF

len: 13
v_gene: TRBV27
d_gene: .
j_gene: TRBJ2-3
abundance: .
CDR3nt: TGTGCCAGCAGTCAGGTTAGCACAGATACGCAGTATTTT
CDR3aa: CASSQVSTDTQYF

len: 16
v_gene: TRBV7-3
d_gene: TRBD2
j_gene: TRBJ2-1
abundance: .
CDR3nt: TGTGCCAGCAGCGTTACTAGCGGGGGGGTTTCAAATGAGCAGTTCTTC
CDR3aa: CASSVTSGGVSNEQFF

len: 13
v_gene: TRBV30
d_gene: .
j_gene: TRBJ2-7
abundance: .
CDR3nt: TGTGCCTGGAGGAGGGCAGGTAACTACGAGCAGTACTTC
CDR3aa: CAWRRAGNYEQYF

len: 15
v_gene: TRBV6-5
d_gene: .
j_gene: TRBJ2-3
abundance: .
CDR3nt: TGTGCCAGCAGAAGAGACAACAGGGGCACAGATACGCAGTATTTT
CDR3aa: CASRRDNRGTDTQYF

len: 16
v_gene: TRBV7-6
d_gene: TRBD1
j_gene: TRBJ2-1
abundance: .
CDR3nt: TGTGCCAGCGGGCAAGCGGACAGGGGGAACTACAATGAGCAGTTCTTC
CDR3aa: CASGQADRGNYNEQFF

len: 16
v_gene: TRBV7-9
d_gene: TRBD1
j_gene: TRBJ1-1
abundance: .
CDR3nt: TGTGCCAGCAGCCCACTAAAATACAGGGGATCCACTGAAGCTTTCTTT
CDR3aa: CASSPLKYRGSTEAFF

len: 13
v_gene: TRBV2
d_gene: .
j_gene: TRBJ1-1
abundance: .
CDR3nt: TGTGCCAGCAGTGACACAGGTGCGACTGAAGCTTTCTTT
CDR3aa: CASSDTGATEAFF

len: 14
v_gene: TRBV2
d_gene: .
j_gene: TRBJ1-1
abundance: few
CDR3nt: TGTGCCAGCAGGATTCAGGGGCCCAGCACTGAAGCTTTCTTT
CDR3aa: CASRIQGPSTEAFF

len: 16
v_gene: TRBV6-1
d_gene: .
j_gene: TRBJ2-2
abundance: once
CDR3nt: TGTGCCAGCAGTGAAAGTCACAGGCGGAACACCGGGGAGCTGTTTTTT
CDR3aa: CASSESHRRNTGELFF

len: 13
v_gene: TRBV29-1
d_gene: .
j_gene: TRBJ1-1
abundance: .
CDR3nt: TGCAGCTTGGGTGGCCAGGTGAACACTGAAGCTTTCTTT
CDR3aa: CSLGGQVNTEAFF

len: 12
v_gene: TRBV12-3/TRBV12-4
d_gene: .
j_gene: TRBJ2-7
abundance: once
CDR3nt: TGTGCCAGCACCCGCGGGGGCCGGGAGCAGTACTTC
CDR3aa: CASTRGGREQYF

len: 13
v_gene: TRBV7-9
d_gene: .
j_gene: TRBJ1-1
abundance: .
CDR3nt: TGTGCCAGCAGCTTCGACAGGAAAACTGAAGCTTTCTTT
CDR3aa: CASSFDRKTEAFF

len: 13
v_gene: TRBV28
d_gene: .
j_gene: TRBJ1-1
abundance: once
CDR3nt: TGTGCCAGCCGGGAGGGGATGAACACTGAAGCTTTCTTT
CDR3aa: CASREGMNTEAFF

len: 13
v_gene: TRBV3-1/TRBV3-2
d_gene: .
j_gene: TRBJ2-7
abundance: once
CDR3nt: TGTGCCAGCAGCCAAGACAGGGAATACGAGCAGTACTTC
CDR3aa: CASSQDREYEQYF

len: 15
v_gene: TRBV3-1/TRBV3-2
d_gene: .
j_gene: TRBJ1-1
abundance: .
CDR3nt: TGTGCCAGCAGCCAAGTATTACGGTTGAACACTGAAGCTTTCTTT
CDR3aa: CASSQVLRLNTEAFF

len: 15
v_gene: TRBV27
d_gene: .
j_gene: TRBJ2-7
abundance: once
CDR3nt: TGTGCCAGCAGTTTTAAGTTCGGTAGCTCCTACGAGCAGTACTTC
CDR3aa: CASSFKFGSSYEQYF

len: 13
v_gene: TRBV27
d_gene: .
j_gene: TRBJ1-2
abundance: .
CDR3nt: TGTGCCAGCAGTTTATCGTCCCAAGCCGGCTACACCTTC
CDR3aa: CASSLSSQAGYTF

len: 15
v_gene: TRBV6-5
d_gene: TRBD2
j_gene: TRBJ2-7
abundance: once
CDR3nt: TGTGCCAGCAGTTACTCTAGCGGGTCGGCCTACGAGCAGTACTTC
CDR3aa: CASSYSSGSAYEQYF

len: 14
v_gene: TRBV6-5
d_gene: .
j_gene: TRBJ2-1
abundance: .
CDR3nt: TGTGCCAGCAGTTACGGAGGGTTGGGCAATGAGCAGTTCTTC
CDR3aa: CASSYGGLGNEQFF

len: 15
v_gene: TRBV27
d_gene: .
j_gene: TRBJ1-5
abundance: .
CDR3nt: TGTGCCAGCAGTTTCCTGGGCGAAAGCAATCAGCCCCAGCATTTT
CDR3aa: CASSFLGESNQPQHF

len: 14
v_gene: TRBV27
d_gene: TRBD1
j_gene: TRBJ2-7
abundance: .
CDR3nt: TGTGCCAGCAGTCTGACAGGGGGCTCCTACGAGCAGTACTTC
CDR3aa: CASSLTGGSYEQYF

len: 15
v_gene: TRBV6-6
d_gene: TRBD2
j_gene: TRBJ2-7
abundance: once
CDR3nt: TGTGCCAGCAGAACCGGGACTAGCGGGAGGTACGAGCAGTACTTC
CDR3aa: CASRTGTSGRYEQYF

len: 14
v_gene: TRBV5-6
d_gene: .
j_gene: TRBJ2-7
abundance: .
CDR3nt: TGTGCCAGCAGCTTATTAGCGGTGACCTACGAGCAGTACTTC
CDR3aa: CASSLLAVTYEQYF

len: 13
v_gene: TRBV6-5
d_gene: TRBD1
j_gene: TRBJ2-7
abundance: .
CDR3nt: TGTGCCAGCACTTGGGACAGTTTATACGAGCAGTACTTC
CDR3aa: CASTWDSLYEQYF

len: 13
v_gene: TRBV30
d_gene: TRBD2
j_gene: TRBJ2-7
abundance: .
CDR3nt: TGTGCCTCCTCTAGCGGACTAAGCTACGAGCAGTACTTC
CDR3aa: CASSSGLSYEQYF

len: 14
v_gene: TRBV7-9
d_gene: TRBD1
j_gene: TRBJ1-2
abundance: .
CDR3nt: TGTGCCAGCAGCTTAGGAGGGACAGCCTTTGGCTACACCTTC
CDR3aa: CASSLGGTAFGYTF

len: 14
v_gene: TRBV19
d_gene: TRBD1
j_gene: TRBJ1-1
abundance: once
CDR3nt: TGTGCCAGTAGGGGGGACAGAATGAACACTGAAGCTTTCTTT
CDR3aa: CASRGDRMNTEAFF

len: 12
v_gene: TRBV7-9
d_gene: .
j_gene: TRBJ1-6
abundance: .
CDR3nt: TGTGCCAGCAGTACGGGTGGTTCACCCCTCCACTTT
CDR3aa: CASSTGGSPLHF

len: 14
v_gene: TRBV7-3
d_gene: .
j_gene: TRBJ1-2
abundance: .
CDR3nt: TGTGCCAGCAGCCCTAACCACAGGGCTGGTGGCTACACCTTC
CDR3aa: CASSPNHRAGGYTF

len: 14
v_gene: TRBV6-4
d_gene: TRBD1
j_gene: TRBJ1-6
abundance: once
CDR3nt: TGTGCCAGCAGTATGGACAGGGGTGGATCACCCCTCCACTTT
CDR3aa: CASSMDRGGSPLHF